One T cell receptor (beta chain) is described in this entry. This sample is drawn from a study of Ad26.COV2.S vaccination and SARS-CoV-2 variants. The assay was immunoSEQ multiplex PCR, and TCRdb's table has in-frame clones only and misses some. Seen here are approximately 410,000 clones, roughly 90% observed once, and the top ten hold about 1.7%. Deletions cut 5 bases from V and 5 bases from J, with 9 bases between. The CDR3 consists of 12 residues. The germline CDR1 and CDR2 sequences are MDHEN and SYDVKM. Treatment denoted: roughly 19 received Ad26.COV2.S at low or high dose, single or two shots; about 5 received placebo; per-sample allocation not given. After the first vaccine or placebo injection, samples were drawn on day 63.

Sequences were derived from peripheral blood, sampled in a trial of Ad26.COV2.S vaccine versus placebo. This rearrangement joins TRBV28 to TRBJ1-1; possible D gene TRBD1, 6 bases. The clonotype originates from a person between 18 and 59 years old who received the Ad26.COV2.S COVID-19 vaccine or a placebo. The chain's CDR3 is CASSEQGTEAFF. CDR3 DNA: TGTGCCAGCAGTGAACAGGGAACTGAAGCTTTCTTT.